The rows below give T cell receptor beta chains drawn from one sample of a study of radiation and T cells in renal cell carcinoma. Sequencing used immunoSEQ multiplex PCR; TCRdb keeps in-frame clones, though not all of them. The sample has 130,000 or so clones, approximately 82% seen once; the top ten hold under 30%. The sequencing here drew on blood, taken from a patient whose treatment included radiotherapy and nephrectomy. The source is a woman aged 50 to 60 with renal cell carcinoma. Both conserved end residues are part of each CDR3. The D gene is left open where the match is weak. The size of a clone is reported for some rows only, either as once, few or many, or as a class for expanded clones.

TRBV7-2	-	TRBJ2-1	-	TGTGCCAGCAGCTTAGGGCCACCGGGACCAAACAATGAGCAGTTCTTC	CASSLGPPGPNNEQFF
TRBV19	-	TRBJ1-1	once	TGTGCCAGTATCCTTAGGGGGGACGACAGAGGAACTGAAGCTTTCTTT	CASILRGDDRGTEAFF
TRBV9	-	TRBJ2-5	-	TGTGCCAGCAGCGTAGCACAGGGAGAGACCCAGTACTTC	CASSVAQGETQYF
TRBV10-3	-	TRBJ2-5	once	TGTGCCATCAGTTCCCGGGTTCAAGAGACCCAGTACTTC	CAISSRVQETQYF
TRBV7-9	-	TRBJ2-5	-	TGTGCCAGCAGCGAGACCGGGTCCCTGGGGACCCAGTACTTC	CASSETGSLGTQYF
TRBV7-2	-	TRBJ1-1	-	TGTGCCAGCAGCCCCCCCAACGGGCTGACTGAAGCTTTCTTT	CASSPPNGLTEAFF
TRBV19	TRBD1	TRBJ2-7	-	TGTGCCAGTAGTACGGGACAGGGTGGCGAGCAGTACTTC	CASSTGQGGEQYF
TRBV19	-	TRBJ1-1	once	TGTGCCAGTAGTATTTCTGTGAACACTGAAGCTTTCTTT	CASSISVNTEAFF
TRBV30	TRBD1	TRBJ1-6	-	TGTGCCTGGAGTCGCGGTACAGGGGCTTCACCCCTCCACTTT	CAWSRGTGASPLHF
TRBV5-1	-	TRBJ2-1	-	TGCGCCAGCACCCTCCCGGGCGGAGGGGCATTCAATGAGCAGTTCTTC	CASTLPGGGAFNEQFF
TRBV18	-	TRBJ2-7	-	TGTGCCAGCTCATTTCGGGACGATCGGTACTTC	CASSFRDDRYF
TRBV6-4	TRBD2	TRBJ2-1	-	TGTGCCAGCAGTGGGCTAGCGGGGAATGAGCAGTTCTTC	CASSGLAGNEQFF
TRBV6-5	TRBD1	TRBJ1-1	few	TGTGCCAGCAGTTATACGACAGGGCGTGAAGCTTTCTTT	CASSYTTGREAFF
TRBV6-1	-	TRBJ2-7	-	TGTGCCAGCAGTGAACCCCGTCAGGACCAGTACTTC	CASSEPRQDQYF
TRBV7-2	TRBD1	TRBJ2-3	-	TGTGCCAGCAGCTGGGACAGGGAAAATACGCAGTATTTT	CASSWDRENTQYF
TRBV10-1	-	TRBJ1-1	-	TGCGCCAGCAGTGAGTCTGGGGATGAAGCTTTCTTT	CASSESGDEAFF
TRBV4-2	TRBD2	TRBJ2-1	-	TGTGCCAGCAGCCAAGGACAAGCGGGGTCCGATGAGCAGTTCTTC	CASSQGQAGSDEQFF
TRBV4-3	-	TRBJ1-2	-	TGCGCCAGCAGCCTTATCGGGACACTTGAGGGGAACTATGGCTACACCTTC	CASSLIGTLEGNYGYTF
TRBV7-2	-	TRBJ1-3	once	TGTGCCAGCAGCTTGGGGACCTCTGGAAACACCATATATTTT	CASSLGTSGNTIYF
TRBV2	TRBD2	TRBJ2-7	-	TGTGCCAGCAAACTAGCGGGCCTCTACCTCTACGAGCAGTACTTC	CASKLAGLYLYEQYF
TRBV5-1	-	TRBJ2-1	-	TGCGCCAGCAGCTTGGCCGACAACTCCAATGAGCAGTTCTTC	CASSLADNSNEQFF
TRBV7-2	-	TRBJ1-2	-	TGTGCCAGCAGCTCACGACAGGATCCAAATGGCTACACCTTC	CASSSRQDPNGYTF
TRBV28	TRBD2	TRBJ2-1	few	TGTGCCACTACATCGGGACGGGGGGAGTCTGAGCAGTTCTTC	CATTSGRGESEQFF
TRBV6-6	-	TRBJ2-7	-	TGTGCCACAAGAAACGGGGAGGTCAACTACGAGCAGTACTTC	CATRNGEVNYEQYF
TRBV23-1	TRBD1	TRBJ2-5	once	TGCGCCAGCAGTCATTCAACCCGGGACAGGGGGCGACCCTCGTTCCAAGAGACCCAGTACTTC	CASSHSTRDRGRPSFQETQYF
TRBV29-1	TRBD2	TRBJ2-7	-	TGCAGCGTTGTTGAGGGGAGGGACGAGCAGTACTTC	CSVVEGRDEQYF
TRBV19	TRBD1	TRBJ1-2	-	TGTGCCAGTAGAGACAGGGCTAACTATGGCTACACCTTC	CASRDRANYGYTF